The clone carrying this TCR beta chain was seen more than once but under ten times. Its target is not known. RNA transcripts served as the template for amplifying TCR beta CDR3 regions. HTBI primers drove first-round RT-PCR of the TCR CDR3. TCRdb passed the multiplex PCR reads through MiXCR, listing each CDR3 protein once. The profile covers some 490,000 distinct CDR3 sequences, with roughly a sixth appearing a single time and about 29% taken by the ten largest. The data belong to a study of T cells in Graves' hyperthyroidism and ophthalmopathy. V was cut by 5 bases and J by 2 bases, with 5 bases left in between. The CDR3 has 12 residues. Study conclusions and caveats: Stable hyperthyroidism was told apart from ophthalmopathy by a model built on 13 V-J features.

Sequences were obtained from blood. The chain recombines TRBV12-3 or TRBV12-4 with TRBJ2-3, with unresolved D. The receptor was derived from a woman in her 30s with Graves' ophthalmopathy. CDR3 in amino acids: CASSRFTDTQYF. The CDR3 coding sequence is TGTGCCAGCAGTCGATTCACAGATACGCAGTATTTT.